Listed here are 6 T cell receptor beta chains from one sample, sequenced in a study of beta chain features in type 1 diabetes (dated by TCRdb to the late 2010s). Libraries were made using the immunoSEQ multiplex PCR assay. All of the isolated RNA was reverse transcribed with the High Capacity cDNA Reverse Transcription Kit, so expressed TCRB transcripts were sequenced. TCRdb re-hosts the immuneACCESS table, in-frame sequences only. Its copies lack some clones; in the studies checked, an unresolved V gene accounts for under half of them, and the cause for the rest is not known. Across this sample there are some 300,000 clones, with about 7.8% seen only once. The ten largest clones take up approximately 1% of the sample. Sequenced sample: central memory CD4+ T cells from blood. These receptors were collected from a young woman in good health.

The chain links TRBV2 to TRBJ2-7, with D possibly being TRBD1 (5 bases). The CDR3 runs 14 residues. Germline CDR1 and CDR2: SNHLY and FYNNEI. V gave up 5 bases and J gave up 2 bases, with 13 bases separating them. CDR3 in amino acids: CASSRPTGTYEQYV. CDR3 coding DNA: TGTGCCAGCAGTCGACCTACAGGTACCTACGAGCAGTACGTC.

The CDR3 is CAWTIRGVVTRNTIYF. CDR3 bases: TGTGCCTGGACCATCAGGGGAGTAGTAACCCGAAACACCATATATTTT. The chain has TRBV30 and TRBJ1-3, with TRBD1 as a possible D gene (6 bases). Trimming took off 4 bases at V and 5 bases at J, with 21 bases between the two ends. CDR3 length: 16 residues. Germline V lookup: CDR1 GTSNPN, CDR2 SVGIG (reference sequence).

This clone was detected a few times. Other DNA sequences in the same sample also yield this CDR3. The V call is TRBV7-2, the J call TRBJ1-2; TRBD1 matches 8 bases. The CDR3 covers 13 residues. The V gene end was trimmed by 4 bases and the J gene end by 5 bases; junction bases not matched to a gene: 3. Germline V gives CDR1 SGHTA, CDR2 FQGNSA. CDR3 sequence: CASSSGQGYGYTF. The DNA for the CDR3 is TGTGCCAGCAGCTCAGGACAGGGATATGGCTACACCTTC.

V is TRBV15 and J is TRBJ2-3, with D possibly being TRBD1 (6 bases). The CDR3 is made up of 16 amino acids. CDR1 and CDR2 (germline): LNHNV, YYDKDF (reference sequence). The V gene lost 1 base and the J gene lost 1 base, with 12 bases spanning the gap. CDR3: CATSRGRGDGTDTQYF. The CDR3 nucleotides read TGTGCCACCAGCAGAGGCAGGGGTGACGGCACAGATACGCAGTATTTT.

This clone was counted a few times. The chain is built from TRBV4-3 and TRBJ2-3; TRBD2 matches 10 bases. J lost 2 bases, V lost 0 bases, and 8 bases had no gene match. Germline V CDR1 and CDR2: LGHNA, YSLEER. The CDR3 is 18 amino acids. This CDR3 reads CASSQDPGTSAITDTQYF. The DNA of the CDR3 is TGCGCCAGCAGCCAAGACCCGGGGACTAGCGCGATCACAGATACGCAGTATTTT.

This chain uses TRBV18 with TRBJ2-3, with D uncertain. The CDR3 has 14 amino acids. V was clipped by 4 bases and J by 4 bases, with 12 bases between them. Germline V gene data show CDR1 as KGHSH and CDR2 as LQKENI. The CDR3 region is CASSLIRSADTQYF. The CDR3 DNA sequence: TGTGCCAGCTCACTGATCCGCTCGGCAGATACGCAGTATTTT.